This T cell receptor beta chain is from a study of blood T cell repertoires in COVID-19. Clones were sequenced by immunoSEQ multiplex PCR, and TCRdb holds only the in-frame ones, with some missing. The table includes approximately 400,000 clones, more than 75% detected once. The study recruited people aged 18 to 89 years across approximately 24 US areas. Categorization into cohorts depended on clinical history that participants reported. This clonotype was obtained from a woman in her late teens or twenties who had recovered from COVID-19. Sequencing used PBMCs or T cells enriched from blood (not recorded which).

The CDR3 protein is CASSPEIGQYGYTF. DNA for the CDR3: TGTGCCAGCAGCCCCGAAATTGGACAGTATGGCTACACCTTC. This chain links TRBV7-9 with TRBJ1-2, with a tentative D call TRBD1 (6 bases). There are 14 residues in the CDR3. Trimming stripped 5 bases from V and 5 bases from J, with 15 bases between. The germline gives CDR1 SEHNR, CDR2 FQNEAQ (reference sequence).